Described below is a single T cell receptor (beta chain) sequence and its context. What it binds is not known. The data were taken from a study of cytomegalovirus exposure and HLA in healthy donors. The study, taken as a whole, reports: When a later analysis was performed, an Asian-associated ancestry cluster reportedly had fewer N-insertions than the roughly 700-donor mean.

Trimming took 3 bases from V and 0 from J; bases not matched to a gene: 4. Germline CDR1 reads LNHDA; CDR2 reads SQIVND (reference sequence). This CDR3 has 15 amino acids. The study ran its PCR with 60 Vbeta and 13 Jbeta primers. The repertoire was sequenced with immunoSEQ multiplex PCR; TCRdb's copy has only in-frame clones and lacks some. This repertoire includes just over 200,000 clones. The donors, nominally healthy at sampling, likely had unrecorded immune exposures. The sequenced material came from PBMCs. The receptor's source is a girl aged 2-15 years in good health and CMV-seropositive. This chain uses TRBV19 with TRBJ2-7; 8 positions agree with TRBD1. This CDR3 is CASSIWTGRSYEQYF. The DNA of the CDR3 is TGTGCCAGTAGTATTTGGACAGGGCGCTCCTACGAGCAGTACTTC.